Shown below are 14 T cell receptor beta chains from a single sample sequenced in a study of cytomegalovirus exposure and HLA in healthy donors. Primers included in the PCR were 60 Vbeta and 13 Jbeta primers. Clones were read by immunoSEQ multiplex PCR, and TCRdb kept only the in-frame ones, dropping some. This repertoire shows 100,000 to 150,000 clones, 78% found once; its top ten account for roughly 11%. Material for sequencing was PBMCs. These receptor sequences come from a man between 25 and 39 years old in good health and CMV-seropositive.

This chain joins TRBV14 and TRBJ2-7; 9 positions match TRBD1. The CDR3 runs 15 residues. Per germline, CDR1 SGHDN and CDR2 FVKESK. Unmatched junction bases numbered 7, after V lost 1 base and J lost 6 bases. The CDR3 DNA reads as TGTGCCAGCAGCCAAGCTGGGACAGGGTTTCGCGAGCAGTACTTC. This translates into CASSQAGTGFREQYF.

CDR3 amino acids: CASSPRGYEEQYF. CDR3 DNA sequence: TGTGCCAGCAGCCCCCGGGGGTACGAGGAGCAGTACTTC. The rearrangement joins TRBV13 to TRBJ2-7, with D tentatively TRBD2 (6 bases). The V and J ends lost 5 bases and 7 bases respectively, with 15 bases between them. CDR3 size: 13 residues. CDR1 and CDR2 (germline): PRHDT, FYEKMQ (reference sequence).

The chain recombines TRBV30 with TRBJ2-5; D ambiguous. The CDR3 contains 13 residues. Per the germline V gene, CDR1 is GTSNPN and CDR2 is SVGIG (reference sequence). The V gene lost 0 bases and the J gene lost 2 bases, with 7 bases spanning the gap. The CDR3 reads CAWSVPGQETQYF. The CDR3 bases are TGTGCCTGGAGTGTACCCGGGCAAGAGACCCAGTACTTC.

This clone has a single count. The chain carries TRBV7-2 and TRBJ2-5; D might be TRBD2 (6 bases). Trimming cost V 5 bases and J 5 bases, with 9 bases left between them. This CDR3 region has 12 residues. Germline CDR1 SGHTA, CDR2 FQGNSA. The chain's CDR3 is CASSTRGETQYF. As DNA, the CDR3 is TGTGCCAGCAGCACCCGGGGGGAGACCCAGTACTTC.

This rearrangement joins TRBV2 to TRBJ2-6, with D perhaps matching TRBD1 (5 bases). Deletions cut 6 bases from V and 0 bases from J, with 9 bases between. Germline lookup yields CDR1 SNHLY and CDR2 FYNNEI. The length of the CDR3 is 15 residues. CDR3 loop: CASRQGVSGANVLTF. CDR3 DNA sequence: TGTGCCAGCAGGCAAGGGGTCTCTGGGGCCAACGTCCTGACTTTC.

This clone occurred a few times. The rearrangement uses TRBV25-1 and TRBJ1-1; TRBD1 is a possible D gene (5 bases). From germline, CDR1 is MGHDK and CDR2 SYGVNS. The CDR3 has 14 residues. The ends were cut back, 4 bases at V and 3 bases at J, with 12 bases in the middle. The CDR3 DNA follows: TGTGCCAGCAGTGGTCGGGAGGGGTACACTGAAGCTTTCTTT. Protein sequence: CASSGREGYTEAFF.

The V and J genes are TRBV29-1 and TRBJ1-1; D ambiguous. This CDR3 has 13 residues. Germline lookup yields CDR1 SQVTM and CDR2 ANQGSEA. Trimming removed 4 bases at V and 0 bases at J, with 9 bases between. The CDR3 nucleotides are TGCAGCGTTGTTTACTTTTTGAACACTGAAGCTTTCTTT. As protein: CSVVYFLNTEAFF. Filled out from reference TRBV29-1 and TRBJ1-1, the complete variable domain reads SAVISQKPSRDICQRGTSLTIQCQVDSQVTMMFWYRQQPGQSLTLIATANQGSEATYESGFVIDKFPISRPNLTFSTLTVSNMSPEDSSIYLCSVVYFLNTEAFFGQGTRLTVV.

This clone was seen a single time. The gene calls are TRBV7-2 and TRBJ2-3; D perhaps matches TRBD2 (6 bases). Trimming removed 8 bases from V and 1 base from J, with 7 bases in between. From germline, CDR1 is SGHTA and CDR2 FQGNSA. CDR3 length: 12 residues. CDR3 DNA sequence: TGTGCCAGCCGGAGGGGCACAGATACGCAGTATTTT. It translates to CASRRGTDTQYF.

The V gene is TRBV12-5, the J gene TRBJ1-2; the match to TRBD1 covers 8 bases. Germline CDR1 reads LGHNT; CDR2 reads FRNRAP. The CDR3 spans 14 residues. V lost 1 base to trimming and J lost 14 bases; unmatched junction nucleotides: 12. The CDR3 DNA follows: TGTGCTAGTGGTTTGGGTGGGACAGGACAGGGCTTAACCTTC. It yields the protein CASGLGGTGQGLTF.

This chain links TRBV7-9 with TRBJ2-7, with 9 bases matching TRBD1. V dropped 10 bases and J dropped 2; count of bases not matched to a gene: 15. The CDR3 consists of 16 residues. Germline-derived CDR1 and CDR2 are SEHNR and FQNEAQ (reference sequence). The DNA of the CDR3 is TGTGCCACTTTCTCGGCCGTCGGGACAGGGACCTACGAGCAGTACTTC. Translating it yields CATFSAVGTGTYEQYF.

The chain couples TRBV11-2 to TRBJ1-1, with D tentatively TRBD1 (5 bases). Germline values: CDR1 SGHAT, CDR2 FQNNGV. The CDR3 sequence is 15 residues long. Trimming took 0 bases from V and 1 from J, leaving 9 bases between them. CDR3 DNA: TGTGCCAGCAGCTTAGAGCAGGGTGGGAACACTGAAGCTTTCTTT. It yields the protein CASSLEQGGNTEAFF.

This chain uses TRBV5-1 with TRBJ2-1, with D tentatively TRBD2 (5 bases). Germline V gene lookup returns CDR1 SGHRS and CDR2 YFSETQ. This CDR3 comprises 16 residues. V was cut by 4 bases and J by 0 bases, with 14 bases left in between. The CDR3 nucleotides are TGCGCCAGCAGCACATGGACTCGAAGCTCCTACAATGAGCAGTTCTTC. It is translated as CASSTWTRSSYNEQFF.

This chain joins TRBV7-9 and TRBJ2-3; 7 nucleotides line up with TRBD2. Germline trimming cut 4 bases from V and 0 bases from J; bases unmatched to any gene: 4. Germline V CDR1 and CDR2: SEHNR, FQNEAQ (reference sequence). The CDR3 is made up of 15 amino acids. CDR3 DNA sequence: TGTGCCAGCAGCTCGACTAGCAGTAGCACAGATACGCAGTATTTT. It is translated as CASSSTSSSTDTQYF.

The genes are TRBV27 and TRBJ1-3, with D possibly TRBD1 on 5 matching bases. V gave up 9 bases and J gave up 3 bases, with 15 bases separating them. CDR3 size: 14 residues. Germline CDR1 and CDR2: MNHEY and SMNVEV (reference sequence). CDR3 DNA: TGTGCCAGACCTACCAGGGTGAGTGGAAACACCATATATTTT. It is translated as CARPTRVSGNTIYF.